Given below is one TCR beta chain in context. Its antigen is undetermined. Researchers attached unique molecular identifiers to individual cDNA molecules. TCRdb independently ran MiXCR on the 5' RACE reads; one entry per CDR3 protein. Counted here are 50,000 to 85,000 distinct CDR3 sequences, around 9% occurring once; the ten biggest clones make up under 4%. The data are from a study of early T cells in non-severe SARS-CoV-2 infection. Study in general: Unsorted whole-blood RNA was sequenced in bulk, leaving chains unpaired. Study-wide results and caveats: The VDJdb matching leaned toward anti-spike CD8 responses and overlooked private and CD4 specificities.

Germline CDR1 SEHNR, CDR2 FQNEAQ (reference sequence). The CDR3 has 14 amino acids. Trimming at V came to 5 bases and at J to 9 bases, leaving 9 bases not matched to a gene. J is TRBJ2-1 and V is TRBV7-9; TRBD2 aligns across 8 bases. The TCR was taken from an adult who was a healthcare worker with PCR-confirmed SARS-CoV-2 infection or an uninfected control (not recorded which). The specimen was whole blood. In nucleotides, the CDR3 is TGTGCCAGCAGCCCAGGACTAGCAACATCTGAGCAGTTCTTC. Protein sequence: CASSPGLATSEQFF. Together with reference TRBV7-9 and TRBJ2-1, the CDR3 gives the full variable domain: DTGVSQNPRHKITKRGQNVTFRCDPISEHNRLYWYRQTLGQGPEFLTYFQNEAQLEKSRLLSDRFSAERPKGSFSTLEIQRTEQGDSAMYLCASSPGLATSEQFFGPGTRLTVL.